This record concerns one T cell receptor (beta chain) sequence. Its antigen is not identified. This record belongs to a study of cytomegalovirus exposure and HLA in healthy donors. Study information: Caucasian-associated ancestry cluster membership applied to just over 80% of about 370 genotyped donors. Whole-study results and caveats: Being indistinguishable, some V segments were excluded, TRBV6-2 and TRBV6-3 among them. Analysis was carried out at a later point, and it linked a missense DCLRE1C variant to TCR beta V- and J-gene trimming.

PCR involved 60 Vbeta and 13 Jbeta primers. The table came from immunoSEQ multiplex PCR; TCRdb's copy has only in-frame clones and leaves some out. The sample carries roughly 240,000 clones, 70% to 90% recorded once. V was trimmed by 3 bases and J by 3 bases, leaving 14 bases between them. Per the germline V gene, CDR1 is SQVTM and CDR2 is ANQGSEA. This CDR3 region has 14 residues. This sequence originates from a girl aged 2-10 years in good health and CMV-seronegative. Source material: PBMCs. The V and J genes are TRBV29-1 and TRBJ1-2, with D maybe TRBD1 (6 bases). The CDR3 reads CSVEPKGDDYGYTF. CDR3 nucleotides: TGCAGCGTTGAGCCTAAGGGGGACGACTATGGCTACACCTTC.